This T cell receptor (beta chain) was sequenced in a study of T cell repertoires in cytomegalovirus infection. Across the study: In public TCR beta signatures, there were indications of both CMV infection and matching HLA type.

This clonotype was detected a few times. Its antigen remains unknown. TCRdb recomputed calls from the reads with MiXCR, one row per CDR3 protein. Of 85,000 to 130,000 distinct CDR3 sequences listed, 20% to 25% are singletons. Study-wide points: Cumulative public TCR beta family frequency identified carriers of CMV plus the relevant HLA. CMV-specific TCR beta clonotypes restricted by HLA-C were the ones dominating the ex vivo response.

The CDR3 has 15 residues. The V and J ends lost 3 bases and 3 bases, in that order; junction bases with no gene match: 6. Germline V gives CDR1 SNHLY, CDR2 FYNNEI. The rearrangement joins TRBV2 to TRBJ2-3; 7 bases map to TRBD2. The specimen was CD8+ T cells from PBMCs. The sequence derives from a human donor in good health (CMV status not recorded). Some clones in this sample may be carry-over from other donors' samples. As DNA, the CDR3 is TGTGCCAGCAGTGACGGCGGGAGTCTGACAGATACGCAGTATTTT. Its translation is CASSDGGSLTDTQYF.